The rows below give T cell receptor beta chains drawn from one sample of a study of T cells after yellow fever vaccination. One entry per CDR3 protein, called by TCRdb with MiXCR from the 5' RACE reads. The sample yields 300,000 to 350,000 distinct CDR3 sequences, 3.5% to 5% seen once. The sequenced sample was PBMCs, obtained 15 days after the yellow fever booster vaccination. The receptors here all came from a man aged 18 to 29 who received the YFV17D yellow fever vaccine. CDR3s include the opening cysteine and the closing phenylalanine or tryptophan. A D gene is named only where the DNA matches it firmly. Size is stated for part of the rows, as once, few or many counts, or as a class when the clone is expanded.

j_call v_call clone_size d_call cdr3_aa cdr3_nt
TRBJ2-6 TRBV7-6 - - CASSSLPALSSGANVLTF TGTGCCAGCAGCTCCTTGCCGGCTCTGAGCTCTGGGGCCAACGTCCTGACTTTC
TRBJ2-7 TRBV9 - TRBD1 CASSVDQGAYEQYF TGTGCCAGCAGCGTAGACCAGGGGGCGTACGAGCAGTACTTC
TRBJ2-3 TRBV7-2 many - CASSLSRWTDTQYF TGTGCCAGCAGCTTGTCACGTTGGACAGATACGCAGTATTTT
TRBJ2-1 TRBV7-2 many TRBD2 CASSLVFSGGSYNEQFF TGTGCCAGCAGCTTAGTCTTCAGCGGGGGGTCCTACAATGAGCAGTTCTTC
TRBJ2-7 TRBV21-1 - - CASSKAYWEGLEEQYF TGTGCCAGCAGCAAAGCTTATTGGGAAGGGTTAGAAGAGCAGTACTTC
TRBJ2-1 TRBV5-5 few - CASSFGYNNEQFF TGTGCCAGCAGCTTCGGCTATAACAATGAGCAGTTCTTC
TRBJ1-5 TRBV7-2 - TRBD1 CASSPTGQGGQPQHF TGTGCCAGCAGCCCGACCGGACAGGGAGGGCAGCCCCAGCATTTT
TRBJ2-3 TRBV6-5 many - CASRRGENTDTQYF TGTGCCAGCAGAAGGGGGGAAAACACAGATACGCAGTATTTT
TRBJ1-2 TRBV20-1 few - CSASRHHFNYGYTF TGCAGTGCTTCAAGACACCATTTTAACTATGGCTACACCTTC
TRBJ2-1 TRBV7-2 few TRBD2 CASRTGGSSYNEQFF TGTGCCAGCAGAACGGGGGGGAGCTCCTACAATGAGCAGTTCTTC
TRBJ2-5 TRBV10-3 many - CAISAPGARETQYF TGTGCCATCAGCGCCCCGGGGGCCCGCGAGACCCAGTACTTC
TRBJ1-2 TRBV27 many TRBD1 CASSPATGTNYGYTF TGTGCCAGCAGCCCAGCGACAGGGACTAACTATGGCTACACCTTC
TRBJ1-2 TRBV11-2 many - CASSLETGPYGYTF TGTGCCAGCAGCTTAGAGACAGGTCCTTATGGCTACACCTTC
TRBJ2-1 TRBV4-2 many - CASSLSAYNEQFF TGTGCCAGCAGCCTCAGCGCGTACAATGAGCAGTTCTTC
TRBJ2-3 TRBV12-3/TRBV12-4 - - CASSSGSFTQYF TGTGCCAGCAGCTCGGGGAGCTTTACGCAGTATTTT
TRBJ2-5 TRBV12-3/TRBV12-4 few - CASSSNRETQYF TGTGCCAGCAGCTCAAATCGGGAGACCCAGTACTTC
TRBJ2-1 TRBV7-3 few TRBD2 CASSLLPSGGAYNEQFF TGTGCCAGCAGCTTACTGCCTAGCGGGGGGGCCTACAATGAGCAGTTCTTC
TRBJ2-5 TRBV11-2 - TRBD2 CASLVGGLATEETQYF TGTGCCAGCTTAGTGGGGGGACTAGCGACTGAAGAGACCCAGTACTTC
TRBJ1-5 TRBV4-1 many TRBD1 CASSQVGQGANQPQHF TGCGCCAGCAGCCAAGTGGGACAGGGGGCGAATCAGCCCCAGCATTTT
TRBJ2-7 TRBV20-1 few - CSAPKTAGGYEQYF TGCAGTGCTCCAAAGACAGCCGGAGGGTACGAGCAGTACTTC
TRBJ1-1 TRBV6-2/TRBV6-3 many TRBD1 CASSPLGQDEAFF TGTGCCAGCAGTCCCCTGGGACAGGACGAAGCTTTCTTT
TRBJ1-5 TRBV28 many - CASTRGQNNQPQHF TGTGCCAGCACCCGGGGGCAGAACAATCAGCCCCAGCATTTT
TRBJ1-1 TRBV20-1 - - CSARVPLNTEAFF TGCAGTGCTAGAGTGCCCCTGAACACTGAAGCTTTCTTT
TRBJ2-5 TRBV27 - TRBD1 CASSRGTDETQYF TGTGCCAGCAGTAGAGGGACAGATGAGACCCAGTACTTC
TRBJ2-1 TRBV6-1 many TRBD1 CASSDPPGGTGGNEQFF TGTGCCAGCAGTGACCCGCCGGGGGGGACAGGGGGGAATGAGCAGTTCTTC
TRBJ2-3 TRBV5-1 many TRBD2 CASSQPAGGRSDTQYF TGCGCCAGCTCCCAACCCGCGGGGGGGCGATCAGATACGCAGTATTTT
TRBJ2-5 TRBV10-3 - TRBD2 CAIGLAGGQETQYF TGTGCCATCGGACTAGCGGGGGGTCAAGAGACCCAGTACTTC
TRBJ1-5 TRBV12-3/TRBV12-4 many - CASSLDQGNQPQHF TGTGCCAGCAGTTTAGACCAGGGCAATCAGCCCCAGCATTTT
TRBJ2-7 TRBV20-1 many - CSAFKTSSYEQYF TGCAGTGCTTTTAAGACATCCTCCTACGAGCAGTACTTC
TRBJ1-6 TRBV28 many TRBD1 CASSLGQGGNSPLHF TGTGCCAGCAGTTTAGGACAGGGAGGCAATTCACCCCTCCACTTT
TRBJ2-7 TRBV4-2 many - CASSQGHPTSYEQYF TGTGCCAGCAGCCAAGGACATCCGACCTCCTACGAGCAGTACTTC
TRBJ1-1 TRBV5-1 - - CASSSDMPSTEAFF TGCGCCAGCAGCAGTGACATGCCGTCGACTGAAGCTTTCTTT
TRBJ2-3 TRBV6-2/TRBV6-3 many - CASSYDGGGTDTQYF TGTGCCAGCAGTTACGACGGGGGAGGCACAGATACGCAGTATTTT
TRBJ1-3 TRBV7-2 many TRBD1 CASSFTGVVSGNTIYF TGTGCCAGCAGCTTTACAGGGGTCGTGTCTGGAAACACCATATATTTT
TRBJ1-3 TRBV7-3 many - CASSATGIGNTIYF TGTGCCAGCAGCGCTACAGGGATTGGAAACACCATATATTTT
TRBJ2-3 TRBV7-8 many - CASSLAHTRGRADTQYF TGTGCCAGCAGCTTAGCCCATACTAGGGGCAGGGCAGATACGCAGTATTTT
TRBJ2-7 TRBV7-2 many TRBD1 CASSLAGGYEQYF TGTGCCAGCAGCTTGGCAGGGGGCTACGAGCAGTACTTC
TRBJ1-6 TRBV6-5 many TRBD1 CAVTDRDNSPLHF TGTGCCGTAACGGACAGGGATAATTCACCCCTCCACTTT
TRBJ2-7 TRBV12-5 few - CASGLVLKQANSYEQYF TGTGCTAGTGGTTTGGTACTGAAACAGGCGAACTCCTACGAGCAGTACTTC
TRBJ1-1 TRBV7-9 few TRBD1 CASRTDRGIRNTEAFF TGTGCCAGCAGGACGGACAGGGGGATACGGAACACTGAAGCTTTCTTT
TRBJ2-5 TRBV12-3/TRBV12-4 few - CASSFRGTQTQYF TGTGCCAGCAGTTTCAGGGGAACTCAGACCCAGTACTTC
TRBJ1-1 TRBV29-1 many - CSGILAGSEAFF TGCAGCGGAATACTGGCAGGGTCTGAAGCTTTCTTT
TRBJ1-2 TRBV4-3 many TRBD1 CASSRLGTGLFYGYTF TGCGCCAGCAGCCGACTAGGGACAGGCCTATTCTATGGCTACACCTTC
TRBJ1-2 TRBV7-2 - - CASSLAMWGGNGYTF TGTGCCAGCAGCTTAGCAATGTGGGGTGGGAATGGCTACACCTTC
TRBJ2-5 TRBV20-1 many TRBD1 CSALGTGPGFEETQYF TGCAGTGCTCTGGGGACAGGTCCGGGTTTTGAAGAGACCCAGTACTTC
TRBJ2-5 TRBV6-5 - TRBD2 CASTIRGGAWQETQYF TGTGCCAGCACCATCCGCGGGGGGGCCTGGCAAGAGACCCAGTACTTC
TRBJ2-3 TRBV5-1 many TRBD1 CASSQLTGGTDTQYF TGCGCCAGCAGTCAATTGACAGGGGGCACAGATACGCAGTATTTT
TRBJ2-1 TRBV5-1 few - CASSLEQTYNEQFF TGCGCCAGCAGCTTGGAACAGACATACAATGAGCAGTTCTTC
TRBJ2-3 TRBV7-8 many TRBD1 CASSPQGQGADTQYF TGTGCCAGCAGCCCGCAGGGACAGGGGGCAGATACGCAGTATTTT
TRBJ1-2 TRBV12-3/TRBV12-4 many - CASSGGAQRYGYTF TGTGCCAGCAGTGGGGGAGCCCAAAGATATGGCTACACCTTC
TRBJ2-3 TRBV7-6 - TRBD2 CASSLGLADSRDTQYF TGTGCCAGCAGCTTAGGACTAGCTGACTCCAGGGATACGCAGTATTTT
TRBJ1-2 TRBV25-1 few - CASSEDWTAGYTF TGTGCCAGCAGTGAAGATTGGACAGCCGGCTACACCTTC
TRBJ1-1 TRBV18 many TRBD1 CASSPRGPYEAFF TGTGCCAGCTCACCCAGGGGGCCCTATGAAGCTTTCTTT
TRBJ1-2 TRBV20-1 - TRBD1 CSARAGQGAFGYTF TGCAGTGCTAGAGCTGGACAGGGGGCGTTTGGCTACACCTTC
TRBJ2-1 TRBV29-1 many TRBD2 CSVEGLAGGPSYNEQFF TGCAGCGTTGAAGGCCTAGCGGGGGGCCCCTCCTACAATGAGCAGTTCTTC
TRBJ2-1 TRBV19 - TRBD2 CASSSQAGGFYNEQFF TGTGCCAGTAGTTCTCAAGCGGGGGGGTTCTACAATGAGCAGTTCTTC
TRBJ2-7 TRBV10-3 few - CAIGRAGSPYEQYF TGTGCCATCGGTCGGGCAGGGTCTCCCTACGAGCAGTACTTC
TRBJ2-5 TRBV29-1 many - CSVAQGQETQYF TGCAGCGTTGCACAGGGCCAAGAGACCCAGTACTTC
TRBJ2-5 TRBV2 many - CASGGIQETQYF TGTGCCAGCGGCGGTATACAAGAGACCCAGTACTTC